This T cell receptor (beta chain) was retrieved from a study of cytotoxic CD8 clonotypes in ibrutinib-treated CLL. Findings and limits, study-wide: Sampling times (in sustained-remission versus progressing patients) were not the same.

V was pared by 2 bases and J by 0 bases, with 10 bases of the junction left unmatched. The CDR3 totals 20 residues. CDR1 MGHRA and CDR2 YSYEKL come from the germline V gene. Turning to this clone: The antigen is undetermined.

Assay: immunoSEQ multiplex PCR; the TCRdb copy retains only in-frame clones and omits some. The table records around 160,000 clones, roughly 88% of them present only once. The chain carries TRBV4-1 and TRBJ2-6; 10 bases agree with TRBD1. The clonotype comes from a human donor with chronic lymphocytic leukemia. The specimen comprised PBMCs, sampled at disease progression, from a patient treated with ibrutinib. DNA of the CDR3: TGCGCCAGCAGCCAATGGTTCCTAGGGACAGGGGCCTCTGGGGCCAACGTCCTGACTTTC. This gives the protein CASSQWFLGTGASGANVLTF.